One TCR beta chain is described in this entry. As yet, its antigen is unknown. PCR employed 60 Vbeta and 13 Jbeta primers. Repertoires were generated with immunoSEQ multiplex PCR, while TCRdb's copy carries only in-frame clones and drops some. Found here are roughly 120,000 clones, around 77% of them singletons; the top ten hold 9.5% to 15%. This specimen belongs to a study of cytomegalovirus exposure and HLA in healthy donors. The study, taken as a whole, reports: Later on, a genetic analysis was performed. It linked a missense variant in DCLRE1C with V- and J-gene trimming of TCR beta. About 87% or about 30% of the time was how often most TCR beta V segments were productive, according to an earlier analysis.

The CDR3 loop spans 17 amino acids. V lost 1 base to trimming and J lost 1 base, with 15 bases between them. Germline V CDR1 and CDR2: MDHEN, SYDVKM. This chain uses TRBV28 with TRBJ2-3; a possible D gene is TRBD2 (6 bases). The sequencing sample was made of PBMCs. The receptor was derived from a woman in her forties in good health and CMV-seropositive. CDR3 region: CASSLFGEDRGTDTQYF. CDR3 coding DNA: TGTGCCAGCAGTTTATTCGGGGAGGATAGGGGCACAGATACGCAGTATTTT. Full variable domain (rest looked up from reference TRBV28 and TRBJ2-3): DVKVTQSSRYLVKRTGEKVFLECVQDMDHENMFWYRQDPGLGLRLIYFSYDVKMKEKGDIPEGYSVSREKKERFSLILESASTNQTSMYLCASSLFGEDRGTDTQYFGPGTRLTVL.